Sequencing of this T cell receptor beta chain was carried out in a study of yellow fever vaccine responses in identical twins. Study-wide findings and caveats: Twins' vaccine T cell response reportedly gave the appearance of partial convergence and partial personalization.

Unmatched junction bases numbered 8, after V lost 4 bases and J lost 3 bases. This CDR3 is 15 amino acids long. Germline V CDR1 and CDR2: SGHTA, FQGTGA. Note on this clonotype: The target antigen is unknown.

Each CDR3 protein is one row after TCRdb ran MiXCR on the RT-PCR reads. The data hold over 10,000 distinct CDR3 sequences, with just under 85% observed a single time. The chain couples TRBV7-3 to TRBJ2-5; 7 nucleotides match TRBD1. This clonotype was sampled from a woman between 18 and 30 years old who received the yellow fever vaccine. This material consisted of T cells from blood (PBMCs), unsorted or a sorted subset (not recorded which), taken before or after yellow fever vaccination (not recorded which). CDR3 protein: CASSSTGAEKETQYF. CDR3 in DNA: TGTGCCAGCAGCTCAACAGGGGCCGAGAAAGAGACCCAGTACTTC.